Listed here are 29 T cell receptor beta chains from one sample, sequenced in a study of Graves' ophthalmopathy and Graves' hyperthyroidism listed by TCRdb under 2018. Sequencing was performed on an Illumina HiSeq 2000. For repertoire sequencing, TCR beta CDR3 regions were amplified from RNA transcripts. The first round of RT-PCR was done with HTBI primers and the Qiagen OneStep RT-PCR kit, and was followed by a second round of multiplex PCR, then size selection and purification. TCRdb cleaned the public reads at Q25 with fastp, built clones with MiXCR and kept in-frame beta chains. Each entry merges the rows of one CDR3 protein and shows their most common DNA and genes. Present in this sample are some 1.1 million distinct CDR3 sequences, around a third of which were seen just once. In total, the top ten clones hold 8.5% to 14% of the sample. The material sequenced was peripheral blood or thyroid tissue (not recorded which). The origin of the receptors is an adult man with Graves' hyperthyroidism.

On this clonotype: A read error may explain this, as a much larger clone is one base away. The chain uses TRBV7-9 and TRBJ2-7, with a possible D match to TRBD2 (5 bases). The CDR3 is made up of 13 amino acids. Germline V gene sequence: CDR1 SEHNR, CDR2 FQNEAQ (reference sequence). The CDR3 nucleotides are TGCGCCAGCGGCCAAGATAGGTCTAAGGAGCAGTACTTC. Its translation is CASGQDRSKEQYF.

V is TRBV4-1 and J is TRBJ1-6; TRBD1 might be the D (5 bases). This CDR3 is 16 amino acids long. V gave up 6 bases and J gave up 9 bases, with 21 bases separating them. Looked up from germline, CDR1 is MGHRA and CDR2 is YSYEKL. This chain's CDR3 is CASSRDGGGAFSPLHF. CDR3 bases: TGCGCCAGCAGTCGAGACGGGGGTGGGGCCTTTTCACCCCTCCACTTT.

The V gene is TRBV7-9, the J gene TRBJ2-7; tentatively, D is TRBD1 or TRBD2 (5 bases each). This CDR3 has 15 residues. Trimming removed 4 bases from V and 3 bases from J, with 16 bases in between. Germline V gene data show CDR1 as SEHNR and CDR2 as FQNEAQ (reference sequence). The CDR3 loop is CASSYSGTANYEQYF. The CDR3 nucleotides are TGTGCCAGCAGCTACTCCGGGACGGCTAACTACGAGCAGTACTTC.

This clonotype was found once. The chain links TRBV7-3 to TRBJ1-2; TRBD1 agrees at 10 bases. The CDR3 runs 18 residues. V trimming: 2 bases; J trimming: 8 bases; junction bases outside the gene matches: 17. CDR1 and CDR2 (germline): SGHTA, FQGTGA. CDR3 region: CASSLGVHGTGDGGGYTF. For the CDR3, the DNA is TGTGCCAGCAGCTTAGGCGTCCACGGGACAGGGGATGGCGGGGGCTACACCTTC.

V usage is TRBV3-1 and J usage is TRBJ1-5; no reliable D call. V shed 1 base and J shed 4 bases, with 8 bases lying between them. CDR3 length equals 14 residues. CDR1 and CDR2 (germline): LGHDT, YNNKEL (reference sequence). The CDR3 protein is CASSQGVANQPQHF. DNA for the CDR3: TGTGCCAGCAGCCAAGGAGTAGCTAATCAGCCCCAGCATTTT.

This clonotype was seen a handful of times. The V gene is TRBV24-1, the J gene TRBJ2-7; TRBD1 agrees at 11 bases. Per the germline V gene, CDR1 is KGHDR and CDR2 is SFDVKD. This CDR3 contains 15 residues. V shed 8 bases, J shed 6 bases, and the junction held 11 bases outside the gene matches. This chain's CDR3 is CATKIRDRGSGEQYF. The CDR3 DNA reads as TGTGCCACCAAGATCCGGGACAGGGGGTCGGGCGAGCAGTACTTC.

This clonotype was observed a handful of times. CDR3 nucleotide sequence: TGCAGCGCGTTGGACATCTCCTACGAGCAGTACTTC. Translating it yields CSALDISYEQYF. The chain has TRBV29-1 and TRBJ2-7, with D possibly matching TRBD1 (5 bases). Trimming took off 7 bases at V and 0 bases at J, with 10 bases between the two ends. The germline V gene encodes CDR1 SQVTM and CDR2 ANQGSEA. This CDR3 is built from 12 residues.

This clonotype was observed many times. This rearrangement joins TRBV25-1 to TRBJ1-5; maybe TRBD1 (6 bases). Trimming pared 2 bases from V and 2 bases from J, leaving 10 bases between. Germline lookup yields CDR1 MGHDK and CDR2 SYGVNS. The CDR3 is made up of 15 amino acids. CDR3 region: CASSERGIGNQPQHF. DNA of the CDR3: TGTGCCAGCAGTGAAAGGGGGATCGGCAATCAGCCCCAGCATTTT.

This CDR3 reads CASSLIQGHYGYTF. CDR3 sequence (DNA): TGTGCCAGCAGCTTAATACAGGGGCACTATGGCTACACCTTC. The V gene is TRBV7-9, the J gene TRBJ1-2; 7 bases are a match to TRBD1. Germline loops: CDR1 SEHNR, CDR2 FQNEAQ (reference sequence). J lost 3 bases, V lost 2 bases, and 3 bases had no gene match. This CDR3 is built from 14 residues.

In this sample, this clonotype turned up many times. This chain uses TRBV14 with TRBJ2-5, with D possibly matching TRBD2 (5 bases). Trimming removed 4 bases from V and 8 bases from J, with 11 bases in between. The CDR3 loop spans 12 amino acids. Germline values: CDR1 SGHDN, CDR2 FVKESK. The CDR3 sequence: CASSPRGYTQYF. CDR3 in DNA: TGTGCCAGCAGCCCACGAGGGTATACCCAGTACTTC.

This clonotype was recorded at least ten times. The V and J genes are TRBV7-8 and TRBJ2-6, with 8 bases aligning to TRBD1. The V gene end was trimmed by 5 bases and the J gene end by 2 bases; junction bases not matched to a gene: 14. The CDR3 spans 19 residues. CDR1 is SGHVS and CDR2 is FQNEAQ in the germline V gene. The CDR3, as DNA: TGTGCCAGCAGCCCAGCGATAGACAGGGGATTTGCTGGGGCCAACGTCCTGACTTTC. Protein: CASSPAIDRGFAGANVLTF.

A word on this clonotype: The junction departs from the called germline gene at one end, perhaps through a read error. The V gene is TRBV10-2, the J gene TRBJ1-3; no clear D gene. There are 16 residues in the CDR3. The V gene's germline CDR1 is WSHSY and CDR2 SAAADI. CDR3: CASSYFGRSSGNTIYF. The DNA for the CDR3 is TGTGCCAGCAGTTATTTCGGACGGAGCTCTGGAAACACCATATATTTT.

Points on this clonotype: The CDR3 carries no conserved terminal phenylalanine or tryptophan, so it likely arises from a read error. The limits of the CDR3 on the DNA are not certain, so only TCRdb's listed CDR3 is given. The V and J genes are TRBV19 and TRBJ1-4. Per germline, CDR1 LNHDA and CDR2 SQIVND (reference sequence). Counting both end residues, the CDR3 totals 11 amino acids. CDR3 protein: CASSGGLAGGI.

This clonotype was seen repeatedly, ten times or more. V usage is TRBV7-2 and J usage is TRBJ2-5, with 7 bases aligning to TRBD2. J lost 2 bases, V lost 5 bases, and 11 bases had no gene match. CDR3 size: 16 residues. CDR1 is SGHTA and CDR2 is FQGNSA in the germline V gene. In DNA form, the CDR3 reads TGTGCCAGCAGCACGGGAGGCAGGCCTCTTCAAGAGACCCAGTACTTC. Encoded protein: CASSTGGRPLQETQYF.

Worth noting for this clonotype: One end of the junction is discordant with germline, which a read error may explain. J is TRBJ2-7 and V is TRBV7-8, with D possibly matching TRBD1 (5 bases). The V gene's germline CDR1 is SGHVS and CDR2 FQNEAQ. The CDR3 consists of 14 residues. The CDR3 bases are TGCGCCAGCAGCCACCCGCAGGGTGACTACGAGCAGTACTTC. Protein product: CASSHPQGDYEQYF.

This clonotype has at least ten counts. J is TRBJ1-1 and V is TRBV14; the D is unclear. The V gene lost 1 base and the J gene lost 1 base, with 10 bases spanning the gap. Germline loops: CDR1 SGHDN, CDR2 FVKESK. The CDR3 has 15 amino acids. The CDR3: CASSQARARNTEAFF. Written as DNA, the CDR3 is TGTGCCAGCAGCCAAGCTAGGGCCCGGAACACTGAAGCTTTCTTT.

This clonotype was observed at least ten times. The chain combines TRBV20-1 with TRBJ1-2, with D unclear. V lost 1 base and J lost 2, with 8 bases in between. The CDR3 loop spans 13 amino acids. CDR1 and CDR2 (germline): DFQATT, SNEGSKA (reference sequence). The CDR3 here is CSARGDKNYGYTF. CDR3 coding DNA: TGCAGTGCTAGAGGAGATAAGAACTATGGCTACACCTTC.

This clonotype has only one observation. V and J are TRBV7-2 and TRBJ1-2; TRBD1 is a possible D gene (6 bases). Germline V CDR1 and CDR2: SGHTA, FQGNSA. Trimming took off 6 bases at V and 8 bases at J, with 22 bases between the two ends. The CDR3 has 15 residues. In DNA, the CDR3 is TGTGCCAGCAGTTGGGCCCAGACAGGACGTGGAGGCTACACCTTC. It yields the protein CASSWAQTGRGGYTF.

The chain couples TRBV6-5 to TRBJ1-6; 8 bases map to TRBD1. Germline CDR1 is MNHEY and CDR2 is SVGAGI. The trim removed 4 bases at V and 7 bases at J, leaving 6 bases unmatched. The CDR3 has 15 amino acids. CDR3 loop: CASSFRGLRNSPLHF. The DNA of the CDR3 is TGTGCCAGCAGTTTCAGGGGGCTACGGAATTCACCCCTCCACTTT.

The gene calls are TRBV14 and TRBJ2-5; 7 bases are a match to TRBD2. Germline trimming cut 1 base from V and 0 bases from J; bases unmatched to any gene: 2. CDR3 length: 15 amino acids. Looked up from germline, CDR1 is SGHDN and CDR2 is FVKESK. The CDR3 bases are TGTGCCAGCAGCCAAGGGGGACTAAACCAAGAGACCCAGTACTTC. Residues: CASSQGGLNQETQYF.

This clonotype is a singleton in its sample. The chain recombines TRBV2 with TRBJ1-6; unclear D gene. The germline CDR1 and CDR2 sequences are SNHLY and FYNNEI. V was clipped by 5 bases and J by 8 bases, with 13 bases between them. The CDR3 has 14 amino acids. The CDR3 spells CASSFAPWYSPLHF. The CDR3 DNA follows: TGTGCCAGCAGTTTTGCCCCATGGTATTCACCCCTCCACTTT.

J is TRBJ1-3 and V is TRBV19; D is uncertain. CDR1 LNHDA and CDR2 SQIVND come from the germline V gene (reference sequence). The CDR3 runs to 14 residues. V lost 7 bases, J lost 0 bases, and 10 bases lay in between. The CDR3 sequence: CASNPSSSGNTIYF. Here the CDR3 DNA reads TGTGCCAGTAACCCCAGCAGCTCTGGAAACACCATATATTTT.

The chain uses TRBV10-3 and TRBJ2-3; the match to TRBD2 covers 10 bases. Per the germline V gene, CDR1 is ENHRY and CDR2 is SYGVKD. This CDR3 is 17 amino acids long. J lost 5 bases, V lost 3 bases, and 11 bases had no gene match. CDR3: CAISDSGRRGTGDTQYF. In DNA, the CDR3 is TGTGCCATCAGTGATAGCGGGAGGCGAGGTACAGGAGATACGCAGTATTTT.

This clonotype has a handful of counts. The chain is built from TRBV30 and TRBJ2-7; 9 nucleotides agree with TRBD1. The germline V gene has CDR1 GTSNPN and CDR2 SVGIG (reference sequence). This CDR3 has 11 residues. CDR3 DNA: TGTGCTCAGGGACAGGGTGCCGAGCAGTACTTC. Its protein product is CAQGQGAEQYF.

In this sample, this clonotype turned up many times. The rearrangement links TRBV9 to TRBJ1-5; no definite D call. This CDR3 region has 14 residues. Germline loops: CDR1 SGDLS, CDR2 YYNGEE. Trimming removed 0 bases at V and 5 bases at J, with 9 bases between. CDR3 protein: CASSVDSRDQPQHF. The CDR3 region has the DNA TGTGCCAGCAGCGTAGACAGCCGGGATCAGCCCCAGCATTTT. Full variable domain (outside the CDR3, taken from reference TRBV9 and TRBJ1-5): DSGVTQTPKHLITATGQRVTLRCSPRSGDLSVYWYQQSLDQGLQFLIQYYNGEERAKGNILERFSAQQFPDLHSELNLSSLELGDSALYFCASSVDSRDQPQHFGDGTRLSIL.

For this clonotype: A junction end diverges from the germline sequence, so it may reflect a read error. The gene calls are TRBV7-2 and TRBJ2-5, with 9 positions matching TRBD2. The germline CDR1 and CDR2 sequences are SGHTA and FQGNSA. This CDR3 comprises 16 residues. CDR3 sequence reads: CATSPVGRGGGGTQYF. The CDR3, as DNA: TGTGCCACCAGCCCCGTCGGGCGGGGGGGAGGGGGGACCCAGTACTTC. The entire variable domain, with the rest obtained from reference TRBV7-2 and TRBJ2-5, is as follows: GAGVSQSPSNKVTEKGKDVELRCDPISGHTALYWYRQSLGQGLEFLIYFQGNSAPDKSGLPSDRFSAERTGGSVSTLTIQRTQQEDSAVYLCATSPVGRGGGGTQYFGPGTRLLVL.

The sample holds many counts of this clonotype. The chain is built from TRBV7-8 and TRBJ2-5, with 7 nucleotides matching TRBD2. Looked up from germline, CDR1 is SGHVS and CDR2 is FQNEAQ. J gave up 1 base and V 10 bases, and 15 bases lay outside the gene matches. The CDR3 length is 16 residues. CDR3 in DNA: TGTGCCACCCGGCGATTTGTGGGGAGGGGCCAAGAGACCCAGTACTTC. Encoded protein: CATRRFVGRGQETQYF.

Ten or more counts support this clonotype. V usage is TRBV5-6 and J usage is TRBJ2-5, with D unresolved. The CDR3 sequence is 16 residues long. CDR1 SGHDT and CDR2 YYEEEE come from the germline V gene. Trimming pared 3 bases from V and 4 bases from J, leaving 19 bases between. In nucleotides, the CDR3 is TGTGCCAGCAGCTCAACCGTGTGGGGTCGGGCAGAGACCCAGTACTTC. Its protein product is CASSSTVWGRAETQYF.

This clonotype was detected many times. The chain links TRBV10-3 to TRBJ1-6; tentative D call: TRBD1 (5 bases). V lost 4 bases and J 7 bases, leaving 11 bases between the germline ends. CDR3 size: 14 residues. CDR1 and CDR2 (germline): ENHRY, SYGVKD. CDR3 DNA: TGTGCCATCAGTGGGTTCAGGGAAAATTCACCCCTCCACTTT. Translation: CAISGFRENSPLHF.